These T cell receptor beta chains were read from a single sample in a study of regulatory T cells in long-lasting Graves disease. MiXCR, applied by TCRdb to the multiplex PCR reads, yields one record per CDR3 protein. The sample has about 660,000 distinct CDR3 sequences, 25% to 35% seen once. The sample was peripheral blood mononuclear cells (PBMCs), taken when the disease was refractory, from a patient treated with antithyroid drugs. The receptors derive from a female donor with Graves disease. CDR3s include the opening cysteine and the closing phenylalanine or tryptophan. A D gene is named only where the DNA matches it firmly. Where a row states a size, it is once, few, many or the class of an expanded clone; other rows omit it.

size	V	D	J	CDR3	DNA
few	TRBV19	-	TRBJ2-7	CASSWSPLLSYEQYF	TGTGCCAGTAGTTGGAGCCCACTCCTTTCCTACGAGCAGTACTTC
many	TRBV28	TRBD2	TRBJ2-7	CASSPISLAGNYEQYF	TGTGCCAGCAGTCCGATTAGCCTAGCGGGGAACTACGAGCAGTACTTC
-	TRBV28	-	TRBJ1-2	CASKFGQSLNYGYTF	TGTGCCAGCAAATTCGGACAGAGTCTTAACTATGGCTACACCTTC
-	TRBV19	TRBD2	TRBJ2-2	CASSSFLAGERRELFF	TGTGCCAGTTCCTCCTTCCTAGCGGGAGAGCGCAGGGAGCTGTTTTTT
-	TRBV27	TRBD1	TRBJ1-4	CASRRSTGANEKLFF	TGTGCCAGCAGACGATCGACAGGGGCTAATGAAAAACTGTTTTTT
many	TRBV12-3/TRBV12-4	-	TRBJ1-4	CASSPFLSRDGRATNEKLFF	TGTGCCAGCAGCCCCTTTTTATCCAGGGACGGTCGTGCAACTAATGAAAAACTGTTTTTT
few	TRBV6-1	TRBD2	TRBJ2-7	CASRLGASGFYEQYF	TGTGCCAGCAGATTAGGTGCTAGCGGATTCTACGAGCAGTACTTC
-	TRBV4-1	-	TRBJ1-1	CASREGDRTVEAFF	TGCGCCAGCAGGGAAGGAGACCGGACAGTTGAAGCTTTCTTT
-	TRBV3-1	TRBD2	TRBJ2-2	CASSITSGRGTGELFF	TGTGCCAGCAGCATAACTAGCGGGAGGGGCACCGGGGAGCTGTTTTTT
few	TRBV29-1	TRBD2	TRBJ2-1	CSVEGASGRAGRPFF	TGCAGCGTTGAAGGGGCTAGCGGGAGGGCCGGGAGGCCGTTCTTC
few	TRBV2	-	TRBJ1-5	CASSEYGWQPQHF	TGTGCCAGCAGTGAATATGGCTGGCAGCCCCAGCATTTT
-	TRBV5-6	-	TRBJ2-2	CASSNINTGELFF	TGTGCCAGCAGCAATATTAACACCGGGGAGCTGTTTTTT
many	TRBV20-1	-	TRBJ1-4	CSAREGGSPSEKLFF	TGCAGTGCTAGAGAGGGGGGCAGTCCTTCTGAAAAACTGTTTTTT
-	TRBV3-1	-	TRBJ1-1	CASTQTGTPNTEAFF	TGTGCCAGCACCCAGACAGGCACGCCAAACACTGAAGCTTTCTTT
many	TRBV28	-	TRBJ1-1	CASSLVLLNTEAFF	TGTGCCAGCAGTTTAGTGCTCTTGAACACTGAAGCTTTCTTT
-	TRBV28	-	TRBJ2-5	CASSQTRTEGTQYF	TGTGCCAGCAGCCAAACCAGGACAGAGGGGACCCAGTACTTC
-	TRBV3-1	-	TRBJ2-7	CASSQGSRTFYEQYF	TGTGCCAGCAGCCAAGGGTCAAGGACCTTCTACGAGCAGTACTTC
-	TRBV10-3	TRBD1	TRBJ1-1	CAISESGNRGGTEAFF	TGTGCCATCAGTGAGTCGGGGAACAGGGGGGGCACTGAAGCTTTCTTT
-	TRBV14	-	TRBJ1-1	CASSHIRRTFAEAFF	TGTGCCAGCAGCCATATCCGACGTACCTTCGCTGAAGCTTTCTTT
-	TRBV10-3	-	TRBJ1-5	CAISESGGGADQPQHF	TGTGCCATCAGTGAGTCTGGGGGGGGGGCTGATCAGCCCCAGCATTTT
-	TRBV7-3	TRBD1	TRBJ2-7	CASSLAIQGALGEQYF	TGTGCCAGCAGCTTAGCTATACAGGGGGCCTTGGGCGAGCAGTACTTC
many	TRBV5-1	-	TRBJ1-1	CASSLAAGTADTEAFF	TGCGCCAGCAGCTTGGCCGCCGGGACGGCAGACACTGAAGCTTTCTTT
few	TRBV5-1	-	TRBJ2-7	CASSRSGEPPYEQYF	TGCGCCAGCAGTAGGTCGGGGGAGCCACCCTACGAGCAGTACTTC
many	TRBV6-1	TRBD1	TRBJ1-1	CASSTRTGTDTEAFF	TGTGCCAGCAGTACCCGGACAGGGACGGACACTGAAGCTTTCTTT
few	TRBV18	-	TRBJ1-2	CASSPQGDTDNYGYTF	TGTGCCAGCTCACCACAAGGGGACACCGACAACTATGGCTACACCTTC
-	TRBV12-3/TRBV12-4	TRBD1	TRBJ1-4	CASSLALGQEAEKLFF	TGTGCCAGCAGTTTAGCATTGGGACAGGAGGCTGAAAAACTGTTTTTT
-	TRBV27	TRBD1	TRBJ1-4	CASSLYRDRVAGEKLFF	TGTGCCAGCAGTTTATACCGGGACAGGGTGGCAGGTGAAAAACTGTTTTTT
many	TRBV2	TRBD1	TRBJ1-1	CASRMRDRNTEAFF	TGTGCCAGCAGGATGCGGGACAGAAACACTGAAGCTTTCTTT
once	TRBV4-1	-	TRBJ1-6	CASSQDLRQQNSPLHF	TGCGCCAGCAGCCAAGATCTCCGACAGCAAAATTCACCCCTCCACTTT
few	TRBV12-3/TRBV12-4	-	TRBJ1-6	CASSLESGYNSPLHF	TGTGCCAGCAGTTTAGAGTCCGGTTATAATTCACCCCTCCACTTT
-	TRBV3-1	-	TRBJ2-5	CASSQRDQETQYF	TGTGCCAGCAGCCAGAGGGATCAAGAGACCCAGTACTTC
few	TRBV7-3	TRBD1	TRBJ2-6	CASSPSGGGFAGANVLTF	TGTGCCAGCAGCCCTTCAGGGGGCGGGTTCGCTGGGGCCAACGTCCTGACTTTC
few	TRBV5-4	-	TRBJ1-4	CASSLEQDEKLFF	TGTGCCAGCAGCTTGGAGCAGGATGAAAAACTGTTTTTT
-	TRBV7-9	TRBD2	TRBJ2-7	CASSRTPGLAGYEQYF	TGTGCCAGCAGCCGTACTCCGGGACTAGCGGGCTACGAGCAGTACTTC
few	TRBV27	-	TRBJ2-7	CASSFVGSHEQYF	TGTGCCAGCAGTTTTGTAGGGTCCCACGAGCAGTACTTC
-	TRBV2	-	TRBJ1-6	CASTSGDTSYNSPLHF	TGTGCCAGCACCTCAGGGGACACGTCCTATAATTCACCCCTCCACTTT
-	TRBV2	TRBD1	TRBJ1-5	CASSPGGAGQPQHF	TGTGCCAGCAGTCCAGGGGGCGCGGGGCAGCCCCAGCATTTT
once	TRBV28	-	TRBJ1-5	CASSTSGRTEPQHF	TGTGCCAGCAGCACCTCAGGGAGAACAGAGCCCCAGCATTTT
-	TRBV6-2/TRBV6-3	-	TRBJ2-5	CASRGVPETQYF	TGTGCCAGCAGGGGGGTCCCAGAGACCCAGTACTTC
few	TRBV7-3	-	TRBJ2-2	CASSLTFGGRELFF	TGTGCCAGCAGCTTAACGTTTGGCGGGAGGGAGCTGTTTTTT
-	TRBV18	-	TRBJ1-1	CASSRQLRVNTEAFF	TGTGCCAGCTCCCGGCAATTAAGGGTGAACACTGAAGCTTTCTTT
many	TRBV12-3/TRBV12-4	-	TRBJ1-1	CASTRGSNTEAFF	TGTGCCAGCACGCGGGGCTCGAACACTGAAGCTTTCTTT
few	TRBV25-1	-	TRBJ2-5	CASSGLIETQYF	TGTGCCAGCAGTGGGCTTATCGAGACCCAGTACTTC
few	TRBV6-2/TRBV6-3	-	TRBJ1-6	CASSYHNSPLHF	TGTGCCAGCAGTTACCATAATTCACCCCTCCACTTT
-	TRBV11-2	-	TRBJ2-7	CASSLDLDRGSYEQYF	TGTGCCAGCAGCTTAGATCTCGATCGGGGATCCTACGAGCAGTACTTC
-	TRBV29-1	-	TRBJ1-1	CSGYATEAFF	TGCAGCGGGTATGCCACTGAAGCTTTCTTT
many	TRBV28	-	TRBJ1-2	CASSLTLTAHYGYTF	TGTGCCAGCAGTCTGACCCTGACAGCCCACTATGGCTACACCTTC
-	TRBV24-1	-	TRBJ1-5	CATSGGDRNQPQHF	TGTGCCACCAGTGGTGGGGACCGAAATCAGCCCCAGCATTTT
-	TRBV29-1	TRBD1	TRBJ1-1	CSVALGQGVWALF	TGCAGCGTTGCCCTGGGACAGGGAGTGTGGGCTCTCTTT
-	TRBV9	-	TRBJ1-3	CASRQGYSGNTIYF	TGTGCCAGCAGGCAGGGATACTCTGGAAACACCATATATTTT
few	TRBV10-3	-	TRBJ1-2	CAISEPKLTNYGYTF	TGTGCCATCAGTGAACCGAAGCTGACTAACTATGGCTACACCTTC
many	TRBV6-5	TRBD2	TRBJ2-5	CASSYSGLAGHQETQYF	TGTGCCAGCAGTTATTCGGGACTAGCGGGGCACCAAGAGACCCAGTACTTC
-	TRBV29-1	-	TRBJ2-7	CSVARDNQAYEQYF	TGCAGCGTGGCCCGGGACAACCAAGCCTACGAGCAGTACTTC